One and the same sample provided the 28 T cell receptor beta chains below, sequenced in a study of blood T cell repertoires in COVID-19. TCRdb keeps only in-frame clones here, not all; method: immunoSEQ multiplex PCR. The sample includes about 210,000 clones, less than 90% of them seen just once. Input material: peripheral blood. The receptors originated from a man between 65 and 85 years old with acute or convalescent COVID-19.

The gene calls are TRBV5-1 and TRBJ2-1; 11 bases are a match to TRBD1. V was clipped by 3 bases and J by 10 bases; unmatched bases: 12. This CDR3 is built from 16 residues. Germline V gives CDR1 SGHRS, CDR2 YFSETQ. CDR3 DNA sequence: TGCGCCAGCAGCTCAGGGACAGGGGGAATGTTTGGCGAGCAGTTCTTC. It codes for CASSSGTGGMFGEQFF.

The chain links TRBV5-4 to TRBJ1-2, with D maybe TRBD1 (6 bases). Trimming took off 4 bases at V and 4 bases at J, with 14 bases between the two ends. CDR1 and CDR2 (germline): SGHNT, YYREEE (reference sequence). CDR3 length: 14 residues. CDR3 DNA sequence: TGTGCCAGCAGCCCAGGGGCCGAGTCCTATGGCTACACCTTC. This translates into CASSPGAESYGYTF.

This chain joins TRBV7-8 and TRBJ1-5; TRBD1 matches 7 bases. This CDR3 contains 17 residues. Per the germline V gene, CDR1 is SGHVS and CDR2 is FQNEAQ. With V trimmed by 2 bases and J by 4 bases, 11 bases remained unmatched. The CDR3 is CASSLNARQGQNQPQHF. DNA for the CDR3: TGTGCCAGCAGCTTAAACGCCCGACAGGGACAGAATCAGCCCCAGCATTTT.

A single count supports this clone. This CDR3 reads CASSQAAVPGTEAFF. The CDR3 DNA sequence: TGCGCCAGCAGCCAAGCTGCGGTGCCTGGAACTGAAGCTTTCTTT. The chain uses TRBV4-3 and TRBJ1-1; no reliable D call. Per germline, CDR1 LGHNA and CDR2 YSLEER. The length of the CDR3 is 15 residues. The ends were cut back, 1 base at V and 5 bases at J, with 14 bases in the middle.

V usage is TRBV24-1 and J usage is TRBJ2-1; TRBD2 aligns across 7 bases. V trimming: 5 bases; J trimming: 0 bases; junction bases outside the gene matches: 3. The CDR3 length is 15 residues. Germline V gene lookup returns CDR1 KGHDR and CDR2 SFDVKD. CDR3 region: CATSAGGGSYNEQFF. Written as DNA, the CDR3 is TGTGCCACCAGTGCTGGGGGGGGCTCCTACAATGAGCAGTTCTTC.

The rearrangement joins TRBV24-1 to TRBJ2-5, with TRBD2 as a possible D gene (5 bases). CDR3 length equals 16 residues. The germline V and J ends were trimmed by 4 bases and 4 bases, with 18 bases remaining between them. CDR1 is KGHDR, CDR2 SFDVKD, per germline. The CDR3 reads CATSDPQPGSIETQYF. The CDR3 bases are TGTGCCACCAGTGACCCGCAACCGGGAAGTATAGAGACCCAGTACTTC.

The genes are TRBV7-2 and TRBJ2-7; tentatively, D is TRBD2 (7 bases). The CDR3 loop spans 17 amino acids. The V end lost 1 base, the J end lost 2 bases, and 18 bases lay between the germline ends. CDR1 and CDR2 (germline): SGHTA, FQGNSA. The CDR3 region has the DNA TGTGCCAGCAGCTTAGTCTCCGGGGGGCGTCGGGCCTACGAGCAGTACTTC. Translated, it gives CASSLVSGGRRAYEQYF.

In nucleotides, the CDR3 is TGTGCCAGCAGCCAAGAGGCTAGCGGGGGCAACAATGAGCAGTTCTTC. This codes for CASSQEASGGNNEQFF. V gene TRBV4-2 combines with J gene TRBJ2-1, with TRBD2 matching 10 bases. There are 16 residues in the CDR3. Germline V CDR1 and CDR2: LGHNA, YNFKEQ. Trimming took 0 bases from V and 5 from J; bases not matched to a gene: 4.

V usage is TRBV28 and J usage is TRBJ2-5, with D uncertain. The length of the CDR3 is 13 residues. Trimming removed 4 bases from V and 3 bases from J, with 9 bases in between. The germline V gene has CDR1 MDHEN and CDR2 SYDVKM. CDR3 in amino acids: CASSSSREETQYF. The CDR3, as DNA: TGTGCCAGCAGTTCCTCCCGAGAAGAGACCCAGTACTTC.

The CDR3 protein is CASSGGAGYGYTF. The CDR3 DNA sequence: TGTGCCAGCTCGGGAGGGGCGGGCTATGGCTACACCTTC. The chain recombines TRBV27 with TRBJ1-2; D might be TRBD1 (5 bases). There are 13 residues in the CDR3. From germline, CDR1 is MNHEY and CDR2 SMNVEV (reference sequence). V lost 8 bases and J 4 bases, leaving 14 bases between the germline ends.

The V and J genes are TRBV5-1 and TRBJ2-1, with TRBD2 identical over 8 bases. Germline CDR1 SGHRS, CDR2 YFSETQ. J gave up 5 bases and V 4 bases, and 8 bases lay outside the gene matches. The CDR3 consists of 15 residues. This chain's CDR3 is CASSPLAVDNNEQFF. DNA of the CDR3: TGCGCCAGCAGCCCACTAGCGGTGGACAACAATGAGCAGTTCTTC.

The V call is TRBV25-1, the J call TRBJ2-1; 10 nucleotides line up with TRBD1. J gave up 14 bases and V 4 bases, and 2 bases lay outside the gene matches. Germline V CDR1 and CDR2: MGHDK, SYGVNS. The CDR3 length is 11 residues. The CDR3 DNA follows: TGTGCCAGCAGTGGCGGGACAGGGGAGTTCTTC. As protein: CASSGGTGEFF.

This chain links TRBV9 with TRBJ2-2, with 11 bases identical to TRBD1. Per the germline V gene, CDR1 is SGDLS and CDR2 is YYNGEE. The CDR3 length is 15 residues. V was clipped by 3 bases and J by 7 bases; unmatched bases: 5. For the CDR3, the DNA is TGTGCCAGCAGCGAGGACAGGGGGCATTACGGGGAGCTGTTTTTT. Its protein product is CASSEDRGHYGELFF.

The chain combines TRBV10-3 with TRBJ2-2; D is perhaps TRBD1 (5 bases). The CDR3 has 13 amino acids. The germline V and J ends were trimmed by 5 bases and 9 bases, with 13 bases remaining between them. Germline assignment: CDR1 ENHRY and CDR2 SYGVKD. The DNA for the CDR3 is TGTGCCATCAGTTCCCAGGGTTCCTGGGAGCTGTTTTTT. Translation: CAISSQGSWELFF.

The genes are TRBV25-1 and TRBJ2-1; TRBD1 might be the D (5 bases). Germline CDR1 MGHDK, CDR2 SYGVNS. This CDR3 comprises 11 residues. Trimming pared 6 bases from V and 10 bases from J, leaving 10 bases between. In DNA form, the CDR3 reads TGTGCCAGCAGCAGGGAAAACGAGCAGTTCTTC. It translates to CASSRENEQFF.

DNA for the CDR3: TGTGCCAGCAGGCCCCCGGGACTAGCGGGAGGACCTATATTCTTC. It yields the protein CASRPPGLAGGPIFF. The genes are TRBV25-1 and TRBJ2-1; 15 bases are shared with TRBD2. V was clipped by 6 bases and J by 16 bases; unmatched bases: 13. There are 15 residues in the CDR3. Per the germline V gene, CDR1 is MGHDK and CDR2 is SYGVNS.

The CDR3 region is CASSTSGVTYEQYF. Written as DNA, the CDR3 is TGTGCCAGCTCGACTAGCGGGGTCACCTACGAGCAGTACTTC. The J gene is TRBJ2-7, the V gene TRBV18, with 11 bases lining up with TRBD2. CDR1 and CDR2 (germline): KGHSH, LQKENI. With 6 bases clipped from V and 2 bases from J, the junction kept 3 bases outside the gene matches. CDR3 length: 14 residues.

The table lists this clone with many counts. J is TRBJ2-2 and V is TRBV6-6; 9 bases map to TRBD1. This CDR3 region has 15 residues. The J segment lost 5 bases and the V segment lost 6 bases, leaving 7 bases of the junction unmatched. Looked up from germline, CDR1 is MNHNY and CDR2 is SVGAGI (reference sequence). CDR3 protein: CASRPGQGFTGELFF. CDR3 sequence (DNA): TGTGCCAGCAGACCGGGACAGGGCTTTACCGGGGAGCTGTTTTTT.

The chain is built from TRBV28 and TRBJ2-5; D is ambiguous. V was clipped by 6 bases and J by 3 bases, with 11 bases between them. In germline, CDR1 is MDHEN, CDR2 SYDVKM. The CDR3 has 13 amino acids. In DNA, the CDR3 is TGTGCCAGCAGACTCCAATCCGAAGAGACCCAGTACTTC. Protein: CASRLQSEETQYF.

This chain connects TRBV10-3 to TRBJ2-1; 13 bases align to TRBD2. V was pared by 0 bases and J by 10 bases, with 6 bases of the junction left unmatched. The CDR3 covers 16 residues. Germline V gene lookup returns CDR1 ENHRY and CDR2 SYGVKD. CDR3 sequence: CAISESSGTSGTEQFF. The CDR3 coding sequence is TGTGCCATCAGTGAGTCGAGTGGGACTAGCGGGACCGAGCAGTTCTTC.

This clone was seen more than once but under ten times. The rearrangement joins TRBV28 to TRBJ1-6; D gene uncertain. The germline V gene encodes CDR1 MDHEN and CDR2 SYDVKM. The CDR3 sequence is 15 residues long. V gave up 8 bases and J gave up 7 bases, with 18 bases separating them. This CDR3 is CASYSRGMKNSPLHF. The CDR3 DNA sequence: TGTGCCAGCTACTCTCGAGGGATGAAGAATTCACCCCTCCACTTT.

The gene calls are TRBV6-5 and TRBJ1-5; D may be TRBD1 (6 bases). The CDR3 spans 16 residues. Looked up from germline, CDR1 is MNHEY and CDR2 is SVGAGI. V lost 3 bases, J lost 8 bases, and 20 bases lay in between. The CDR3 here is CASSYGMDQGREPQHF. The CDR3 nucleotides read TGTGCCAGCAGTTATGGTATGGACCAGGGGCGGGAGCCCCAGCATTTT.

This clone showed up just once. The chain carries TRBV11-1 and TRBJ1-2; D may be TRBD1 (5 bases). Looked up from germline, CDR1 is SGHAT and CDR2 is FQDESV (reference sequence). The germline V and J ends were trimmed by 1 base and 12 bases, with 15 bases remaining between them. The CDR3 covers 13 residues. The CDR3 DNA reads TGTGCCAGCAGCTTAGATGGACAAGGGCGAGACACCTTC. This translates into CASSLDGQGRDTF.

This chain links TRBV19 with TRBJ2-1, with TRBD2 identical over 11 bases. Germline values: CDR1 LNHDA, CDR2 SQIVND (reference sequence). CDR3 length: 17 residues. The trim removed 2 bases at V and 7 bases at J, leaving 10 bases unmatched. The chain's CDR3 is CASSISGLRLAGNEQFF. The CDR3 DNA sequence: TGTGCCAGTAGTATATCGGGCCTCAGACTAGCGGGAAATGAGCAGTTCTTC.

The rearrangement links TRBV28 to TRBJ2-1; TRBD1 matches at 7 bases. The V gene's germline CDR1 is MDHEN and CDR2 SYDVKM. The length of the CDR3 is 17 residues. Trimming cost V 3 bases and J 1 base; bases outside gene matches: 9. The CDR3 DNA is TGTGCCAGCAGTTTGGGGCAGGGGGACACTTCCTACAATGAGCAGTTCTTC. Its protein product is CASSLGQGDTSYNEQFF.

The chain is built from TRBV29-1 and TRBJ1-3, with 7 nucleotides matching TRBD1. J lost 3 bases, V lost 6 bases, and 11 bases had no gene match. Germline V CDR1 and CDR2: SQVTM, ANQGSEA. The CDR3 contains 15 residues. The DNA of the CDR3 is TGCAGCGTCCGGGACAGCCTTGTGGATGGAAACACCATATATTTT. Protein product: CSVRDSLVDGNTIYF.

V gene TRBV29-1 combines with J gene TRBJ1-1, with D uncertain. With 0 bases removed from V and 0 bases from J, the gap between germline ends came to 8 bases. Germline V CDR1 and CDR2: SQVTM, ANQGSEA. The length of the CDR3 is 14 residues. CDR3 amino acids: CSVEESGVNTEAFF. In nucleotides, the CDR3 is TGCAGCGTTGAAGAATCCGGGGTGAACACTGAAGCTTTCTTT.

The CDR3 sequence is CASSVGSGRAEETQYF. The CDR3 bases are TGTGCCAGCAGCGTAGGGAGCGGGAGGGCCGAAGAGACCCAGTACTTC. The chain carries TRBV9 and TRBJ2-5; TRBD2 aligns across 10 bases. The V segment lost 0 bases and the J segment 3 bases; nucleotides outside the gene matches: 5. CDR1 is SGDLS, CDR2 YYNGEE, per germline. This CDR3 is built from 16 residues.